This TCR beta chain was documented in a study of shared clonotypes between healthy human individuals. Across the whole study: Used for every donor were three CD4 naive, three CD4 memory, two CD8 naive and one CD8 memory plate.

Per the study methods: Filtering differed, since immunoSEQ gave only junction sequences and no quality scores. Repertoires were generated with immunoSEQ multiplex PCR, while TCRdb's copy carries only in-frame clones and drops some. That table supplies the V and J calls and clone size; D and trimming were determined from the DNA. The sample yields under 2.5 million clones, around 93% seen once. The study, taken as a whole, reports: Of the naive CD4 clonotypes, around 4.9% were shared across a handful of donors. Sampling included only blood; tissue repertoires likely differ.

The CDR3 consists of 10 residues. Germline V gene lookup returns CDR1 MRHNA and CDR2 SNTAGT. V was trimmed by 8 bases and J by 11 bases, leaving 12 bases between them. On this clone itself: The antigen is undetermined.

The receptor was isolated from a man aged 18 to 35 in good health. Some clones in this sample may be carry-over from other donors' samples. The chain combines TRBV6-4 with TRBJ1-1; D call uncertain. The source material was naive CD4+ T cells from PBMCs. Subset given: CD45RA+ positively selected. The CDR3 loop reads CASPTGDAFF. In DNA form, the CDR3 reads TGTGCCAGCCCGACGGGCGACGCTTTCTTT.